The 18 T cell receptor beta chains listed next were all sequenced from one sample in a study of T cell responses to AZD1222 COVID-19 vaccine. The table came from immunoSEQ multiplex PCR; TCRdb's copy has only in-frame clones and leaves some out. The sample yields 150,000 to 200,000 clones, approximately 92% seen once. The sequencing here drew on peripheral blood, taken 28 days after the second dose of the MenACWY control vaccine. Receptors originate from an adult who received the MenACWY meningococcal vaccine as a control.

The V and J genes are TRBV19 and TRBJ2-1; D not certain. CDR1 is LNHDA and CDR2 is SQIVND in the germline V gene (reference sequence). The CDR3 contains 14 residues. Trimming removed 4 bases at V and 6 bases at J, with 13 bases between. The CDR3 here is CASSSKGPPNEQFF. CDR3 nucleotide sequence: TGTGCCAGTAGTAGTAAGGGCCCCCCCAATGAGCAGTTCTTC.

This clone was seen a single time. The chain recombines TRBV4-2 with TRBJ2-1, with TRBD2 matching over 14 bases. This CDR3 is built from 18 residues. The germline CDR1 and CDR2 sequences are LGHNA and YNFKEQ. With V trimmed by 2 bases and J by 0 bases, 3 bases remained unmatched. For the CDR3, the DNA is TGTGCCAGCAGCCAATCTGGGACTAGCGGGAGCTCCTACAATGAGCAGTTCTTC. Protein: CASSQSGTSGSSYNEQFF.

The V call is TRBV19, the J call TRBJ2-6; the match to TRBD1 covers 7 bases. The germline V gene encodes CDR1 LNHDA and CDR2 SQIVND (reference sequence). The CDR3 length is 16 residues. The J segment lost 0 bases and the V segment lost 5 bases, leaving 4 bases of the junction unmatched. The CDR3 is CASSFGQASGANVLTF. CDR3 nucleotide sequence: TGTGCCAGTAGTTTCGGACAGGCCTCTGGGGCCAACGTCCTGACTTTC.

The chain is built from TRBV7-8 and TRBJ2-1; D not certain. Germline V gene sequence: CDR1 SGHVS, CDR2 FQNEAQ. Trimming removed 5 bases from V and 4 bases from J, with 9 bases in between. The CDR3 runs to 13 residues. The CDR3 region is CASSGLGYNEQFF. The CDR3 nucleotides are TGTGCCAGCAGCGGGCTCGGGTACAATGAGCAGTTCTTC.

This chain connects TRBV4-2 to TRBJ1-5, with D unclear. In germline, CDR1 is LGHNA, CDR2 YNFKEQ. The V end lost 4 bases, the J end lost 6 bases, and 16 bases lay between the germline ends. The CDR3 runs to 15 residues. The CDR3, as DNA: TGTGCCAGCAGCCCCGTAGCGTCTTACGGTCAGCCCCAGCATTTT. Translation: CASSPVASYGQPQHF.

The chain carries TRBV7-9 and TRBJ1-2; the D gene is possibly TRBD1 (6 bases). This CDR3 has 15 residues. V was pared by 5 bases and J by 0 bases, with 13 bases between. CDR1 is SEHNR and CDR2 is FQNEAQ in the germline V gene (reference sequence). CDR3 coding DNA: TGTGCCAGCAGCCCGCCAGGGGCCGCTAACTATGGCTACACCTTC. Its translation: CASSPPGAANYGYTF.

This chain joins TRBV6-5 and TRBJ1-2; 9 bases align to TRBD1. Germline CDR1 is MNHEY and CDR2 is SVGAGI. V trimming: 6 bases; J trimming: 7 bases; junction bases outside the gene matches: 12. The CDR3 is made up of 15 amino acids. CDR3 region: CASSHRPGQGAGYTF. The CDR3 coding sequence is TGTGCCAGCAGCCACCGCCCGGGACAGGGTGCTGGCTACACCTTC.

CDR3 DNA: TGTGCCACCAGTGATTTGAGGCTAGCGGGAGGAGATGAGCAGTTCTTC. Its translation is CATSDLRLAGGDEQFF. The V gene is TRBV24-1, the J gene TRBJ2-1; 11 bases are a match to TRBD2. There are 16 residues in the CDR3. V was pared by 0 bases and J by 8 bases, with 5 bases of the junction left unmatched. CDR1 and CDR2 from the germline V gene are KGHDR and SFDVKD.

This chain links TRBV10-1 with TRBJ1-5, with unresolved D. V lost 4 bases to trimming and J lost 0 bases, with 13 bases between them. There are 16 residues in the CDR3. Looked up from germline, CDR1 is WNHNN and CDR2 is SYGVQD (reference sequence). The CDR3, as DNA: TGCGCCAGCAGTGTTCCCAGAAGAAATAGCAATCAGCCCCAGCATTTT. Translating it yields CASSVPRRNSNQPQHF.

The CDR3 region is CASSLRMGNQPQHF. As DNA, the CDR3 is TGTGCCAGCAGTTTAAGAATGGGGAACCAGCCCCAGCATTTT. The chain employs TRBV28 and TRBJ1-5; no clear D. This CDR3 has 14 amino acids. V lost 2 bases and J 7 bases, leaving 12 bases between the germline ends. CDR1 is MDHEN, CDR2 SYDVKM, per germline.

This clone was seen a single time. The V and J genes are TRBV24-1 and TRBJ1-1; D unresolved. This CDR3 comprises 13 residues. CDR1 and CDR2 (germline): KGHDR, SFDVKD. V was cut by 8 bases and J by 1 base, with 10 bases left in between. This CDR3 reads CATKEAGNTEAFF. The CDR3 bases are TGTGCCACCAAGGAGGCGGGGAACACTGAAGCTTTCTTT.

In this sample, this clone turned up a few times. The chain combines TRBV7-2 with TRBJ1-1; no definite D call. With 5 bases removed from V and 0 bases from J, the gap between germline ends came to 10 bases. The CDR3 has 14 residues. The germline gives CDR1 SGHTA, CDR2 FQGNSA. The CDR3 DNA sequence: TGTGCCAGCAGCAAGAGGGTAGTGAACACTGAAGCTTTCTTT. Protein product: CASSKRVVNTEAFF.

A single count supports this clone. The rearrangement joins TRBV3-1 (or the pseudogene TRBV3-2) to TRBJ2-5; TRBD2 aligns across 13 bases. The CDR3 spans 15 residues. Germline CDR1 reads LGHDT; CDR2 reads YNNKEL (reference sequence). Trimming took 5 bases from V and 5 from J; bases not matched to a gene: 5. DNA for the CDR3: TGTGCCAGCAGCTACACTAGCGGGAGGGGGGAGACCCAGTACTTC. Its translation is CASSYTSGRGETQYF.

There are many counts of this clone. The CDR3 protein is CASSQVLSGSQNEQFF. CDR3 bases: TGTGCCAGCAGCCAGGTGTTGAGCGGGAGTCAGAATGAGCAGTTCTTC. This chain links TRBV3-1 (or the pseudogene TRBV3-2) with TRBJ2-1; 8 nucleotides line up with TRBD2. The germline CDR1 and CDR2 sequences are LGHDT and YNNKEL (reference sequence). The V gene end was trimmed by 3 bases and the J gene end by 7 bases; junction bases not matched to a gene: 11. The CDR3 has 16 residues.

In this sample, this clone turned up once. The chain joins TRBV10-3 to TRBJ1-1; TRBD1 agrees at 9 bases. With V trimmed by 2 bases and J by 7 bases, 2 bases remained unmatched. Germline assignment: CDR1 ENHRY and CDR2 SYGVKD. The length of the CDR3 is 13 residues. The CDR3 sequence is CAISERGQGEAFF. CDR3 bases: TGTGCCATCAGTGAGAGGGGACAGGGTGAAGCTTTCTTT.

CDR3 sequence reads: CASSPLAKGAGANVLTF. The CDR3 nucleotides are TGTGCCAGCAGCCCTTTAGCAAAGGGAGCTGGGGCCAACGTCCTGACTTTC. The chain combines TRBV5-6 with TRBJ2-6; TRBD2 is a possible D gene (5 bases). The ends were cut back, 4 bases at V and 2 bases at J, with 16 bases in the middle. The CDR3 has 17 amino acids. Germline V lookup: CDR1 SGHDT, CDR2 YYEEEE.

The chain carries TRBV18 and TRBJ1-5; D perhaps matches TRBD1 (5 bases). The length of the CDR3 is 14 residues. The V and J ends lost 1 base and 11 bases respectively, with 15 bases between them. Germline V gene data show CDR1 as KGHSH and CDR2 as LQKENI. CDR3 DNA sequence: TGTGCCAGCTCACCACGGCAGGGCCCTCCTTCCCAGCATTTT. Its translation is CASSPRQGPPSQHF.

The chain uses TRBV19 and TRBJ2-7; D is possibly TRBD1 or TRBD2 (5 bases each). Deletions cut 4 bases from V and 0 bases from J, with 13 bases between. CDR1 is LNHDA, CDR2 SQIVND, per germline (reference sequence). This CDR3 contains 15 residues. The CDR3 DNA follows: TGTGCCAGTAGTACTGCCGGGACCACCTCCTACGAGCAGTACTTC. As protein: CASSTAGTTSYEQYF.